Listed below are T cell receptor beta chains from one sample, sequenced in a study of cytomegalovirus exposure and HLA in healthy donors. The table came from immunoSEQ multiplex PCR; TCRdb's copy has only in-frame clones and leaves some out. The sample totals approximately 34,000 clones. Sequencing was done on a sample of PBMCs. The origin of the receptors is a woman aged 40 to 50 in good health and CMV-seropositive. Both conserved end residues are part of each CDR3. The D gene is left open where the match is weak.

v_gene	j_gene	d_gene	CDR3nt	CDR3aa
TRBV11-2	TRBJ2-1	TRBD1	TGTGCCAGCAGCAGGGGACAGGGGGCGGACAATGAGCAGTTCTTC	CASSRGQGADNEQFF
TRBV28	TRBJ2-7	.	TGTGCCAGCAGTTCTTCAGGGAACTCCTACGAGCAGTACTTC	CASSSSGNSYEQYF
TRBV28	TRBJ1-4	TRBD1	TGTGCCAGCGTCGGACAGGGTGGAGAAAAACTGTTTTTT	CASVGQGGEKLFF
TRBV28	TRBJ2-2	TRBD1	TGTGCCAGCAGCACCCGGGACAGGGACACCGGGGAGCTGTTTTTT	CASSTRDRDTGELFF
TRBV28	TRBJ2-4	.	TGTGCCAGCAAAGGGGATGTGGCCAAAAACATTCAGTACTTC	CASKGDVAKNIQYF
TRBV18	TRBJ2-7	TRBD1	TGTGCCAGCTTAACCGGGACAGGGGCCTACGAGCAGTACTTC	CASLTGTGAYEQYF
TRBV19	TRBJ2-2	.	TGTGCCAGTAGTTTAGCGTTTTCGGTGAAGGAGCTGTTTTTT	CASSLAFSVKELFF
TRBV9	TRBJ2-1	.	TGTGCCAGCAGCGTAATGAATCGACTCAATGAGCAGTTCTTC	CASSVMNRLNEQFF
TRBV10-3	TRBJ2-5	TRBD1	TGTGCCATCAGCGGGACAGGGGGCGAAGAGACCCAGTACTTC	CAISGTGGEETQYF
TRBV2	TRBJ2-1	TRBD1	TGTGCCAGCAGTCGACAGGGGTATGAGCAGTTCTTC	CASSRQGYEQFF
TRBV28	TRBJ1-5	TRBD1	TGTGCCAGCAGTTTGTCCACGACAGGGCCCAATCAGCCCCAGCATTTT	CASSLSTTGPNQPQHF
TRBV5-6	TRBJ1-6	TRBD1	TGTGCCAGCAGCCGGGACAGCCTAAATTCACCCCTCCACTTT	CASSRDSLNSPLHF
TRBV7-6	TRBJ1-4	TRBD1	TGTGCCAGCAGCTTAGCGACAGGGTTTGAAAAACTGTTTTTT	CASSLATGFEKLFF
TRBV5-1	TRBJ2-1	TRBD2	TGCGCCAGCAGCGCCTATAGAGAGGGGAGGGATGAGCAGTTCTTC	CASSAYREGRDEQFF
TRBV5-1	TRBJ1-2	TRBD1	TGCGCCAGCAGCCAGGGGACAGACTATGGCTACACCTTC	CASSQGTDYGYTF
TRBV5-6	TRBJ2-2	.	TGTGCCAGCAGCCAAATCTACAGGGTTGGGACCGGGGAGCTGTTTTTT	CASSQIYRVGTGELFF